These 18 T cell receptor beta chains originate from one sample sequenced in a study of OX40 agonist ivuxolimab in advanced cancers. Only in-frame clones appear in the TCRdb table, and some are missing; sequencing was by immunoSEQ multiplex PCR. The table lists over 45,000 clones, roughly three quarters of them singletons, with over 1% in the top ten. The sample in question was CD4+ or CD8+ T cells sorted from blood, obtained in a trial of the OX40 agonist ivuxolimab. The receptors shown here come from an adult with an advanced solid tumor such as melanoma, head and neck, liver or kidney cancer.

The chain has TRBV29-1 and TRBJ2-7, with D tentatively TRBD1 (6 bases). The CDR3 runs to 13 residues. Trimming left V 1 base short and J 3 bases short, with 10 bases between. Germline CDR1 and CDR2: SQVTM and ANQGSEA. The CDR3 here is CSVEAQGDYEQYF. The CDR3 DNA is TGCAGCGTTGAAGCACAGGGCGACTACGAGCAGTACTTC.

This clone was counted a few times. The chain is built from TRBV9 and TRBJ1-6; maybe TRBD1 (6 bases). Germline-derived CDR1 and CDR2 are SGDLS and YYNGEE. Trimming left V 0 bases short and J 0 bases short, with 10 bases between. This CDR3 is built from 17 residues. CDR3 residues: CASSVGAGDSYNSPLHF. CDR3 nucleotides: TGTGCCAGCAGCGTAGGCGCAGGGGACTCCTATAATTCACCCCTCCACTTT. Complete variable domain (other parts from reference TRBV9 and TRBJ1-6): DSGVTQTPKHLITATGQRVTLRCSPRSGDLSVYWYQQSLDQGLQFLIQYYNGEERAKGNILERFSAQQFPDLHSELNLSSLELGDSALYFCASSVGAGDSYNSPLHFGNGTRLTVT.

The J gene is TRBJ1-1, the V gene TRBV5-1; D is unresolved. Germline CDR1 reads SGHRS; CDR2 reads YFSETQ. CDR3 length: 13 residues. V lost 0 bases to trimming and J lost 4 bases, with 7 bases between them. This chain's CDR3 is CASSLDVVTEAFF. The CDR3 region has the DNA TGCGCCAGCAGCTTGGACGTGGTCACTGAAGCTTTCTTT.

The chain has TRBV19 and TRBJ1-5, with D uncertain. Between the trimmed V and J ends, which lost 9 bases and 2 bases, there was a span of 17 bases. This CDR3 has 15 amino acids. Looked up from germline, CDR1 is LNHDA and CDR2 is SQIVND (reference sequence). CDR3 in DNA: TGTGCCAGCTCCGGGAACGGCTGGGGCAATCAGCCCCAGCATTTT. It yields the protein CASSGNGWGNQPQHF.

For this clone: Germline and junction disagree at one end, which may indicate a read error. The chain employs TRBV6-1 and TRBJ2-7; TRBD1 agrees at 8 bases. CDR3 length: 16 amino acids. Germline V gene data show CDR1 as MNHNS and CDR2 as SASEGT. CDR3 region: CASSDWGQALYYKQYF. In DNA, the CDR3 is TGTGCCAGCAGTGATTGGGGACAGGCCCTATACTACAAGCAGTACTTC.

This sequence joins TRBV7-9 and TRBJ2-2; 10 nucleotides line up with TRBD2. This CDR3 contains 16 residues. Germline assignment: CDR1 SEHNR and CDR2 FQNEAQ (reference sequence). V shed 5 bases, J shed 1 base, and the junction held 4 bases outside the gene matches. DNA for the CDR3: TGTGCCAGCAGCCTTCTAGCGGGAGTGAACACCGGGGAGCTGTTTTTT. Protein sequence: CASSLLAGVNTGELFF.

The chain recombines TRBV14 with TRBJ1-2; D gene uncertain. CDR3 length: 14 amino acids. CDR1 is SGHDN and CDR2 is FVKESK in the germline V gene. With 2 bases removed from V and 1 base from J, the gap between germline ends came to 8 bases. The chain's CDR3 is CASSQLIRNYGYTF. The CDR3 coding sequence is TGTGCCAGCAGCCAATTGATTCGTAACTATGGCTACACCTTC.

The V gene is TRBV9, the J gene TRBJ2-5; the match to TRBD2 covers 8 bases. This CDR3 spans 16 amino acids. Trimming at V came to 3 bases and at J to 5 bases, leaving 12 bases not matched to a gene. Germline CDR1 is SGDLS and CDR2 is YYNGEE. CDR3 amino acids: CASSALGASGPETQYF. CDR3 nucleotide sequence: TGTGCCAGCAGCGCCCTGGGGGCTAGCGGGCCGGAGACCCAGTACTTC.

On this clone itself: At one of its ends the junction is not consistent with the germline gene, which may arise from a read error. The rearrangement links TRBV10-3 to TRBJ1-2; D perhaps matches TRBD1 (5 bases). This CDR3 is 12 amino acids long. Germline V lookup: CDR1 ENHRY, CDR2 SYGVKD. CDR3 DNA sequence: TGTGCCATCAGTGAGGGGGACTACGGCTACACCTTC. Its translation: CAISEGDYGYTF.

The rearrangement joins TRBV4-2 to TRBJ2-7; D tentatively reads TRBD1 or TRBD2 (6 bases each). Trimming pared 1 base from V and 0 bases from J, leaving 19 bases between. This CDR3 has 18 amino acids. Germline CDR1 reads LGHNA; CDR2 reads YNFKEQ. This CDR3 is CASSQVGFRGASSYEQYF. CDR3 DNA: TGTGCCAGCAGCCAAGTCGGCTTTAGGGGGGCGAGCTCCTACGAGCAGTACTTC.

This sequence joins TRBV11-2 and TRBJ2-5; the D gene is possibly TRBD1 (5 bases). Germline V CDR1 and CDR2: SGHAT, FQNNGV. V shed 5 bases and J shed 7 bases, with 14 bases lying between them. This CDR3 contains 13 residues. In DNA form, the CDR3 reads TGTGCCAGCAGCCCCCAGATTGGGGCGACCCAGTACTTC. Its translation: CASSPQIGATQYF.

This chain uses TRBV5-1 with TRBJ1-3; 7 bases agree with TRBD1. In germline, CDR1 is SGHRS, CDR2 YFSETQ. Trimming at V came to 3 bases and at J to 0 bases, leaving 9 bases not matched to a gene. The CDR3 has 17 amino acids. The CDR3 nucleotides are TGCGCCAGCAGCTATAACGGACAGGAGAACTCTGGAAACACCATATATTTT. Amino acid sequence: CASSYNGQENSGNTIYF.

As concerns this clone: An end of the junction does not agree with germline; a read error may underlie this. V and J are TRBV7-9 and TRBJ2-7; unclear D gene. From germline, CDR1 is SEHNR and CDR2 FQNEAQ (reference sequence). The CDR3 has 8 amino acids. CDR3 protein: CASSPRDF. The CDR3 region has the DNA TGTGCCAGCAGTCCGCGTGATTTC.

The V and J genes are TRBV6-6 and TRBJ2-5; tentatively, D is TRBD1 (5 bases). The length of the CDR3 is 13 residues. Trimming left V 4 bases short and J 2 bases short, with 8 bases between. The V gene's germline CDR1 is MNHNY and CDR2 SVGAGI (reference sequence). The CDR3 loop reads CASSSGQQETQYF. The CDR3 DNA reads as TGTGCCAGCAGTTCAGGACAACAAGAGACCCAGTACTTC.

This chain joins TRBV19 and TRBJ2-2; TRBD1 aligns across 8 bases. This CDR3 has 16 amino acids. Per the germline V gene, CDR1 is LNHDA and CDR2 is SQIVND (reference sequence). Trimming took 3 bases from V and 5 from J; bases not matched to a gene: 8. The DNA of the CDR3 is TGTGCCAGTAGTATCCCACAGGGGGGAAGGACCGGGGAGCTGTTTTTT. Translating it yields CASSIPQGGRTGELFF. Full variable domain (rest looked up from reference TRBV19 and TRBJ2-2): DGGITQSPKYLFRKEGQNVTLSCEQNLNHDAMYWYRQDPGQGLRLIYYSQIVNDFQKGDIAEGYSVSREKKESFPLTVTSAQKNPTAFYLCASSIPQGGRTGELFFGEGSRLTVL.

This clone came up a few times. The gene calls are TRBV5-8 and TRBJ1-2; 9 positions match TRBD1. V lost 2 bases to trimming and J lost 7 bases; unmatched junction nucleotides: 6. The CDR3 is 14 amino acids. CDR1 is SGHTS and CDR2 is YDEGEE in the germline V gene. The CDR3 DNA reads TGTGCCAGCAGCTTAAGGGACAGGGATTCTGGCTACACCTTC. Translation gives CASSLRDRDSGYTF.

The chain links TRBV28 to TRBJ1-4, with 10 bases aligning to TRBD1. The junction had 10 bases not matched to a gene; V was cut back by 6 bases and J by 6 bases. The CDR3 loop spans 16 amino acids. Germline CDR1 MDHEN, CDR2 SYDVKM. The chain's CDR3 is CASSTPGTGDYEKLFF. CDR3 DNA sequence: TGTGCCAGCAGCACACCCGGGACAGGGGATTATGAAAAACTGTTTTTT. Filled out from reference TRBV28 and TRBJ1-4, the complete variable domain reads DVKVTQSSRYLVKRTGEKVFLECVQDMDHENMFWYRQDPGLGLRLIYFSYDVKMKEKGDIPEGYSVSREKKERFSLILESASTNQTSMYLCASSTPGTGDYEKLFFGSGTQLSVL.

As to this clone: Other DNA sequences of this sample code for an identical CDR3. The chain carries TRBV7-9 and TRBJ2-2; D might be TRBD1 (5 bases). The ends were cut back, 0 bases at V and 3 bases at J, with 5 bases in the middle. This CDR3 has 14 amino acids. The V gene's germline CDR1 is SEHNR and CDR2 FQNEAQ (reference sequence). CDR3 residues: CASSLAGDTGELFF. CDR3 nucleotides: TGTGCCAGCAGCTTAGCAGGGGACACCGGGGAGCTGTTTTTT.